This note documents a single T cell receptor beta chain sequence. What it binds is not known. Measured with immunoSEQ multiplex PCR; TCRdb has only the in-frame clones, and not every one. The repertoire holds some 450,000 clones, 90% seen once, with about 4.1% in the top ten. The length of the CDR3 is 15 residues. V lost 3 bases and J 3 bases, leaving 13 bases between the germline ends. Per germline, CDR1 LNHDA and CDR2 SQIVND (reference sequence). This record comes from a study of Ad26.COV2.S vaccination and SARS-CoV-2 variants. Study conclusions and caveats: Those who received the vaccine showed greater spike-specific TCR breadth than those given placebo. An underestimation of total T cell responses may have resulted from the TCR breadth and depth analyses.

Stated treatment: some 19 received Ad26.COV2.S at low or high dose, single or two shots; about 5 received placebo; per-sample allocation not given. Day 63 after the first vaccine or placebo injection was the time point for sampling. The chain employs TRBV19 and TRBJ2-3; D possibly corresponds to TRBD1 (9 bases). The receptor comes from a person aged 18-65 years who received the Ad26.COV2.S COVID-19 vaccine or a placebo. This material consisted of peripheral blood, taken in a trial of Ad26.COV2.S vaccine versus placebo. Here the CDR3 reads CASSISGTGTDTQYF. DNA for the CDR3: TGTGCCAGTAGTATTAGCGGGACAGGGACAGATACGCAGTATTTT.